One sample yielded the 10 T cell receptor beta chains listed below, sequenced in a study of T-cell reconstitution after alpha-beta-depleted transplantation in children (dated by TCRdb to the mid-2010s). In light of the paper, this sample's treatment or condition label describes: allogeneic hematopoietic cell transplantation with graft depleted of TCRalphabeta T cells and CD19 B cells. Receptor amplification or capture employed PCR. The reads were generated on an Illumina HiSeq 2500. TCR libraries were prepared with molecular barcoding, using unique molecular identifiers to normalize TCRbeta repertoire quantification. TCRdb's own reprocessing of the public reads used fastp at Q25 and MiXCR and kept productive beta chains. A single entry per CDR3 protein holds the most common genes and DNA from its merged rows. For this sample the table gives 500,000 to 650,000 distinct CDR3 sequences, of which more than 9.5% were detected only once. Jointly, the top ten make up about 14% of the sample.

The sequences come from PBMCs, mostly from graft donor cells, collected 180 days after TCRalphabeta/CD19-depleted stem cell transplant. Every receptor here comes from a female patient aged 2-9 years who had a stem cell transplant for aplastic anemia, so the T cells may come from the graft donor.

The rearrangement joins TRBV12-5 to TRBJ2-1, with D unresolved. The V end was cut by 3 bases, the J end by 4 bases, with 13 bases between. The CDR3 is made up of 15 amino acids. CDR1 is LGHNT, CDR2 FRNRAP, per germline. For the CDR3, the DNA is TGTGCTAGTGGTTTTAAGCGTGGTGGGTACAATGAGCAGTTCTTC. Translating it yields CASGFKRGGYNEQFF.

The table lists this clonotype with many counts. The V call is TRBV7-9, the J call TRBJ1-5; D may be TRBD1 (5 bases). The V gene's germline CDR1 is SEHNR and CDR2 FQNEAQ (reference sequence). CDR3 length: 14 amino acids. Trimming shortened V by 6 bases and J by 10 bases, and 19 bases separated the two germline ends. The CDR3 nucleotides are TGTGCCAGCAGTCCAGAACGTGGGGGTGGACCCCAGCATTTT. Amino acid sequence: CASSPERGGGPQHF.

The chain joins TRBV6-1 to TRBJ2-1; 12 bases line up with TRBD2. This CDR3 comprises 13 residues. J gave up 9 bases and V 10 bases, and 7 bases lay outside the gene matches. Per the germline V gene, CDR1 is MNHNS and CDR2 is SASEGT. CDR3 nucleotides: TGTGCCACCCGACTAGCGGGAGTTAGTGAGCAGTTCTTC. Amino acid sequence: CATRLAGVSEQFF.

The V call is TRBV28, the J call TRBJ2-7, with TRBD1 as a possible D gene (6 bases). Germline lookup yields CDR1 MDHEN and CDR2 SYDVKM. The CDR3 is 16 amino acids. Trimming removed 6 bases from V and 4 bases from J, with 22 bases in between. The CDR3 loop reads CASSIEVRGDGYEQYF. Written as DNA, the CDR3 is TGTGCCAGCAGCATAGAGGTCAGGGGCGATGGTTACGAGCAGTACTTC. The full variable domain, in which reference TRBV28 and TRBJ2-7 provide the parts outside the CDR3, is DVKVTQSSRYLVKRTGEKVFLECVQDMDHENMFWYRQDPGLGLRLIYFSYDVKMKEKGDIPEGYSVSREKKERFSLILESASTNQTSMYLCASSIEVRGDGYEQYFGPGTRLTVT.

This rearrangement joins TRBV11-2 to TRBJ2-7; D gene unclear. Germline V gene lookup returns CDR1 SGHAT and CDR2 FQNNGV. Deletions cut 2 bases from V and 1 base from J, with 15 bases between. CDR3 size: 16 residues. CDR3 nucleotides: TGTGCCAGCAGCTTAACAGCAGTACAGCCATCCTACGAGCAGTACTTC. Protein product: CASSLTAVQPSYEQYF.

This clonotype was observed a handful of times. The CDR3 DNA sequence: TGTGCCAGCAGCCAGGGACAGGGCTCCTACGAGCAGTACGTC. This codes for CASSQGQGSYEQYV. The J gene is TRBJ2-7, the V gene TRBV3-1; 9 bases are shared with TRBD1. The CDR3 covers 14 residues. Trimming removed 3 bases from V and 0 bases from J; junction bases left unmatched: 0. CDR1 LGHDT and CDR2 YNNKEL come from the germline V gene (reference sequence).

The chain joins TRBV29-1 to TRBJ2-3, with TRBD1 matching 11 bases. This CDR3 has 15 amino acids. Trimming at V came to 6 bases and at J to 4 bases, leaving 9 bases not matched to a gene. Germline lookup yields CDR1 SQVTM and CDR2 ANQGSEA. The CDR3 DNA reads TGCAGCGTGGTCTGGGACAGGGGGACGCCAGATACGCAGTATTTT. Protein sequence: CSVVWDRGTPDTQYF.

There are a few counts of this clonotype. This sequence joins TRBV7-9 and TRBJ1-1; D is undetermined. CDR3 size: 14 residues. V was pared by 2 bases and J by 5 bases, with 12 bases between. Germline assignment: CDR1 SEHNR and CDR2 FQNEAQ (reference sequence). CDR3 sequence (DNA): TGTGCCAGCAGCTTAATCGCAGAAGGAACTGAAGCTTTCTTT. As protein: CASSLIAEGTEAFF.

The chain carries TRBV28 and TRBJ1-1, with D perhaps matching TRBD1 (6 bases). The CDR3 consists of 12 residues. The V gene's germline CDR1 is MDHEN and CDR2 SYDVKM. Trimming took off 3 bases at V and 11 bases at J, with 13 bases between the two ends. CDR3 sequence (DNA): TGTGCCAGCAGTTTTTTGACTCAGGGGGCTTTCTTT. Protein: CASSFLTQGAFF.

In its sample, this clonotype was seen a few times. The chain employs TRBV12-3 or TRBV12-4 and TRBJ2-2, with a possible D match to TRBD2 (6 bases). CDR3 size: 15 residues. The V end lost 2 bases, the J end lost 7 bases, and 14 bases lay between the germline ends. This chain's CDR3 is CASSLLSGRNGELFF. CDR3 DNA: TGTGCCAGCAGTTTATTGTCCGGGAGAAACGGGGAGCTGTTTTTT.